This TCR beta chain originates from a study of T-cell reconstitution after alpha-beta-depleted transplantation in children. This clonotype was seen a few times. The TCRbeta library was prepared with unique molecular identifiers. TCRdb re-derived calls from the PCR reads in MiXCR, one entry per CDR3 protein. The sample lists 440,000 or so distinct CDR3 sequences, approximately 10% occurring once. V gave up 4 bases and J gave up 4 bases, with 14 bases separating them. The CDR3 totals 15 residues. In germline, CDR1 is SGHRS, CDR2 YFSETQ. The material sequenced was PBMCs from the stem cell graft donor, taken from the stem cell graft. The J gene is TRBJ2-2, the V gene TRBV5-1, with no clear D. This clonotype was obtained from a human donor who donated a stem cell graft to a child with acute myeloid leukemia. The CDR3, as DNA: TGCGCCAGCAGCGACGGACGTACGGGCACCGGGGAGCTGTTTTTT. Protein product: CASSDGRTGTGELFF.